Below are 20 T cell receptor beta chains sequenced from a single sample in a study of T-cell memory formation after mild COVID-19 (dated by TCRdb to about 2021). Libraries were made using 5' RACE. Sequencing was performed on an Illumina NovaSeq 6000. TCRdb reprocessed the public reads (quality trimming at Q25 with fastp, clone calling with MiXCR) and kept in-frame beta chains. Duplicate CDR3 protein sequences are folded into a single record with the most common DNA and genes. Counted in this sample were some 210,000 distinct CDR3 sequences; around 26% of them appeared once. The leading ten clones occupy roughly 11% of the sample. Source material: PBMCs or a T cell subset sorted from them (not recorded which). These receptors originate from an adult woman who had mild COVID-19 (a few samples of this study predate the infection). The sample titles of this study are shuffled in the database, so cell type and time point are left out; the donor was told from shared clones.

This clonotype was observed a few times. V gene TRBV29-1 combines with J gene TRBJ1-4, with TRBD1 matching 12 bases. Germline-derived CDR1 and CDR2 are SQVTM and ANQGSEA. The CDR3 totals 16 residues. V shed 7 bases and J 2 bases; nucleotides not matched to a gene: 8. The CDR3 bases are TGCAGCGCATACTTGGGACAGGGGGCGACTAATGAAAAACTGTTTTTT. This codes for CSAYLGQGATNEKLFF.

The V gene is TRBV29-1, the J gene TRBJ2-1; 10 bases agree with TRBD2. J gave up 9 bases and V 8 bases, and 10 bases lay outside the gene matches. Germline CDR1 is SQVTM and CDR2 is ANQGSEA. This CDR3 is 13 amino acids long. CDR3 loop: CSIQAGGPVEQFF. The CDR3 DNA is TGCAGCATTCAAGCGGGAGGGCCAGTTGAGCAGTTCTTC.

This clonotype came up a few times. J is TRBJ1-1 and V is TRBV5-1; tentatively, D is TRBD1 (5 bases). Trimming removed 4 bases from V and 2 bases from J, with 12 bases in between. This CDR3 comprises 14 residues. Germline V CDR1 and CDR2: SGHRS, YFSETQ. The CDR3 sequence: CASSPGGVNTEAFF. The CDR3 DNA reads TGCGCCAGCAGCCCGGGGGGTGTTAACACTGAAGCTTTCTTT.

The chain combines TRBV10-3 with TRBJ2-3; D is unclear. Trimming cost V 2 bases and J 1 base, with 7 bases left between them. Per the germline V gene, CDR1 is ENHRY and CDR2 is SYGVKD. The CDR3 length is 14 residues. CDR3 residues: CAISEAGRTDTQYF. The CDR3 region has the DNA TGTGCCATCAGTGAGGCAGGACGCACAGATACGCAGTATTTT.

This clonotype was seen many times. The CDR3 loop reads CASSFAGSNTGELFF. The DNA of the CDR3 is TGTGCCAGCAGTTTCGCTGGATCGAACACCGGGGAGCTGTTTTTT. The V gene is TRBV12-3 or TRBV12-4, the J gene TRBJ2-2; the D is unclear. With 3 bases removed from V and 0 bases from J, the gap between germline ends came to 8 bases. The CDR3 runs to 15 residues.

The chain carries TRBV25-1 and TRBJ1-1; maybe TRBD1 (5 bases). V lost 3 bases and J lost 1, with 9 bases in between. Germline CDR1 MGHDK, CDR2 SYGVNS. The CDR3 consists of 14 residues. CDR3 DNA sequence: TGTGCCAGCAGTGAGAGGGGCAAGAACACTGAAGCTTTCTTT. This sequence encodes CASSERGKNTEAFF.

This clonotype was found a few times. The chain links TRBV13 to TRBJ2-7; D may be TRBD2 (6 bases). V lost 5 bases and J lost 7, with 18 bases in between. CDR1 and CDR2 (germline): PRHDT, FYEKMQ (reference sequence). The CDR3 contains 14 residues. The CDR3 DNA reads TGTGCCAGCAGCAACCGGCCTGTGGCGGGGGAGCAGTACTTC. Translation gives CASSNRPVAGEQYF.

The chain is built from TRBV5-1 and TRBJ1-2, with no clear D. CDR3 length: 15 amino acids. Germline V gene data show CDR1 as SGHRS and CDR2 as YFSETQ. V lost 0 bases and J lost 1, with 10 bases in between. The DNA of the CDR3 is TGCGCCAGCAGCTTGGGTCCCAGCAGTAACTATGGCTACACCTTC. Amino acid sequence: CASSLGPSSNYGYTF.

This clonotype was found many times. The rearrangement joins TRBV6-2 or TRBV6-3 to TRBJ1-5; D gene ambiguous. From germline, CDR1 is MNHEY and CDR2 SVGEGT. This CDR3 region has 12 residues. V lost 5 bases and J lost 9, with 11 bases in between. The CDR3 DNA sequence: TGTGCCAGCAGTCCTGTTTTGTTGCCCCAGCATTTT. Its protein is CASSPVLLPQHF.

The chain links TRBV11-2 to TRBJ2-5; D is unresolved. Germline-derived CDR1 and CDR2 are SGHAT and FQNNGV. Trimming took off 4 bases at V and 3 bases at J, with 12 bases between the two ends. The CDR3 extends over 14 amino acids. This CDR3 is CASSYYRREETQYF. The CDR3 bases are TGTGCCAGCAGCTATTACCGGAGAGAAGAGACCCAGTACTTC.

The rearrangement joins TRBV7-2 to TRBJ2-3, with 7 bases matching TRBD2. The CDR3 is 16 residues long. J gave up 4 bases and V 5 bases, and 12 bases lay outside the gene matches. In germline, CDR1 is SGHTA, CDR2 FQGNSA. CDR3: CASSPQGGRISDTQYF. The CDR3 DNA sequence: TGTGCCAGCAGCCCCCAGGGCGGGAGAATCTCAGATACGCAGTATTTT.

This clonotype was seen a handful of times. The chain uses TRBV20-1 and TRBJ2-3; TRBD2 matches 7 bases. There are 15 residues in the CDR3. J lost 5 bases, V lost 0 bases, and 8 bases had no gene match. Per germline, CDR1 DFQATT and CDR2 SNEGSKA (reference sequence). This chain's CDR3 is CSARDRGRALDTQYF. DNA of the CDR3: TGCAGTGCTAGAGATCGGGGGAGGGCCCTAGATACGCAGTATTTT.

J is TRBJ1-1 and V is TRBV28; D may be TRBD1 (5 bases). Trimming stripped 4 bases from V and 4 bases from J, with 16 bases between. The V gene's germline CDR1 is MDHEN and CDR2 SYDVKM. There are 15 residues in the CDR3. The DNA for the CDR3 is TGTGCCAGCAGTTCAGAGGGGCGCTGGAGCACTGAAGCTTTCTTT. This gives the protein CASSSEGRWSTEAFF.

This chain connects TRBV7-9 to TRBJ1-1, with TRBD1 as a possible D gene (5 bases). Deletions cut 5 bases from V and 1 base from J, with 8 bases between. The CDR3 sequence is 13 residues long. Per the germline V gene, CDR1 is SEHNR and CDR2 is FQNEAQ (reference sequence). CDR3 residues: CASSADKNTEAFF. The DNA for the CDR3 is TGTGCCAGCAGCGCGGACAAGAACACTGAAGCTTTCTTT.

V and J are TRBV20-1 and TRBJ2-7, with 12 bases aligning to TRBD2. Germline V gene lookup returns CDR1 DFQATT and CDR2 SNEGSKA (reference sequence). V shed 0 bases and J 2 bases; nucleotides not matched to a gene: 14. This CDR3 region has 19 residues. CDR3 bases: TGCAGTGCTAGAGATCAGGGGGGAGGACTAGCGGGATTACCCTACGAGCAGTACTTC. Protein sequence: CSARDQGGGLAGLPYEQYF.

This clonotype was seen at least ten times. The chain uses TRBV7-2 and TRBJ2-4; D remains ambiguous. Trimming pared 6 bases from V and 0 bases from J, leaving 12 bases between. The CDR3 runs 15 residues. Germline CDR1 reads SGHTA; CDR2 reads FQGNSA. Written as DNA, the CDR3 is TGTGCCAGCAGTCGGCAGGCCCGAGCCAAAAACATTCAGTACTTC. It encodes CASSRQARAKNIQYF.

The table lists this clonotype with a few counts. The chain is built from TRBV27 and TRBJ2-7; 9 nucleotides line up with TRBD2. Germline V lookup: CDR1 MNHEY, CDR2 SMNVEV (reference sequence). The CDR3 contains 14 residues. V lost 2 bases to trimming and J lost 4 bases; unmatched junction nucleotides: 3. The DNA of the CDR3 is TGTGCCAGCAGTTTAATTAGCGGGAGTTACGAGCAGTACTTC. Encoded protein: CASSLISGSYEQYF.

The chain joins TRBV29-1 to TRBJ2-3; D is possibly TRBD2 (5 bases). CDR1 SQVTM and CDR2 ANQGSEA come from the germline V gene. This CDR3 has 14 residues. Deletions cut 2 bases from V and 0 bases from J, with 9 bases between. The CDR3 region is CSVESAESTDTQYF. The CDR3 DNA follows: TGCAGCGTTGAATCAGCGGAGAGCACAGATACGCAGTATTTT.

This chain joins TRBV7-9 and TRBJ2-1; TRBD2 aligns across 9 bases. With 0 bases clipped from V and 4 bases from J, the junction kept 1 base outside the gene matches. The CDR3 totals 15 residues. Germline V lookup: CDR1 SEHNR, CDR2 FQNEAQ (reference sequence). CDR3 coding DNA: TGTGCCAGCAGCTTAGCTAGCGGGAGATACAATGAGCAGTTCTTC. As protein: CASSLASGRYNEQFF. The variable domain in full, with the rest retrieved from reference TRBV7-9 and TRBJ2-1, is DTGVSQNPRHKITKRGQNVTFRCDPISEHNRLYWYRQTLGQGPEFLTYFQNEAQLEKSRLLSDRFSAERPKGSFSTLEIQRTEQGDSAMYLCASSLASGRYNEQFFGPGTRLTVL.

The chain uses TRBV7-9 and TRBJ1-2, with TRBD1 matching over 7 bases. Trimming removed 4 bases from V and 7 bases from J; junction bases left unmatched: 6. CDR1 is SEHNR, CDR2 FQNEAQ, per germline (reference sequence). This CDR3 is 13 amino acids long. The DNA for the CDR3 is TGTGCCAGCAGCTCCGGGACAGTCGGTGGCTACACCTTC. It specifies CASSSGTVGGYTF.